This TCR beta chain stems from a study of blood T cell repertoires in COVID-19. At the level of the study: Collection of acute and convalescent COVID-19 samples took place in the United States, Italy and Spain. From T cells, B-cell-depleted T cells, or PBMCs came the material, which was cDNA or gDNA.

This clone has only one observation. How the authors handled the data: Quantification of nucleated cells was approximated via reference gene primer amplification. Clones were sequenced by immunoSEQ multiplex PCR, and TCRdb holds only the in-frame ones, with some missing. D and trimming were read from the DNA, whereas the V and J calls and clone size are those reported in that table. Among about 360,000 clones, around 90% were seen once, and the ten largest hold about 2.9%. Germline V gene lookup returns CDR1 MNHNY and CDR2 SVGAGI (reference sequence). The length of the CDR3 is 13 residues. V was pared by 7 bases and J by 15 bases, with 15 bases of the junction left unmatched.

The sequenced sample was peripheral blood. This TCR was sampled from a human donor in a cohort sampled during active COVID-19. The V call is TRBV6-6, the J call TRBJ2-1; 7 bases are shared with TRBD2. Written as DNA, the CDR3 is TGTGCCAGCAAGGTCCAACTAGCGTCTCAAGGGTTCTTC. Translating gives CASKVQLASQGFF.